These T cell receptor beta chains were read from a single sample in a study of CD8 T cells in ankylosing spondylitis. In TCRdb, the 5' RACE reads were re-called with MiXCR into one record per CDR3 protein. The table lists around 220,000 distinct CDR3 sequences, more than 9% of them singletons, with less than 25% in the top ten. The sample was blood, either unsorted or a sorted T cell fraction (not recorded which). Receptors originate from a male donor with ankylosing spondylitis or in good health (not recorded which). CDR3s include the opening cysteine and the closing phenylalanine or tryptophan. The D gene is left open where the match is weak. The size field is filled for only some rows; it gives once, few, many or a size class.

>TRBV5-1|TRBD1|many|TRBJ2-7
CASSYTTGAVYEQYF
TGCGCCAGCAGCTACACGACAGGGGCTGTCTACGAGCAGTACTTC
>TRBV20-1|NA|many|TRBJ2-4
CSASAPARNIQYF
TGCAGTGCGTCGGCCCCCGCTAGGAACATTCAGTACTTC
>TRBV7-2|TRBD1|many|TRBJ1-3
CASSLVTGDSSGNTIYF
TGTGCCAGCAGCTTAGTTACAGGGGACAGCTCTGGAAACACCATATATTTT
>TRBV3-1|TRBD1|NA|TRBJ2-7
CASSYRQGRYEQYF
TGTGCCAGCAGCTATAGACAGGGCCGCTACGAGCAGTACTTC
>TRBV5-1|NA|few|TRBJ1-2
CASSHAGLDYGYTF
TGCGCCAGCAGCCACGCGGGGCTCGACTATGGCTACACCTTC
>TRBV20-1|NA|many|TRBJ2-1
CSARDHGTGEQFF
TGCAGTGCTAGAGATCACGGAACGGGTGAGCAGTTCTTC
>TRBV12-3/TRBV12-4|TRBD1|NA|TRBJ1-1
CASSMRQGGTEAFF
TGTGCCAGCAGTATGAGACAGGGAGGCACTGAAGCTTTCTTT
>TRBV5-1|NA|few|TRBJ1-2
CASSPDGGGYTF
TGCGCCAGCAGCCCGGATGGGGGGGGCTACACCTTC
>TRBV4-2|TRBD1|NA|TRBJ2-7
CASSLSQDRGFSYEQYF
TGTGCCAGCAGCCTTAGCCAGGACAGGGGGTTTTCCTACGAGCAGTACTTC
>TRBV3-1|NA|many|TRBJ2-4
CASSPDRLNIQYF
TGTGCCAGCAGCCCCGACAGGCTAAACATTCAGTACTTC
>TRBV20-1|NA|many|TRBJ1-5
CSARLGDNQPQHF
TGCAGTGCTAGACTCGGTGACAATCAGCCCCAGCATTTT
>TRBV24-1|TRBD1|many|TRBJ1-5
CATSDNRGGQPQHF
TGTGCCACCAGTGATAACAGGGGGGGTCAGCCCCAGCATTTT
>TRBV27|NA|many|TRBJ2-1
CASSRLERDNEQFF
TGTGCCAGCAGTAGACTAGAAAGGGACAATGAGCAGTTCTTC
>TRBV28|TRBD1|few|TRBJ2-1
CASSPPGQVYNEQFF
TGTGCCAGCAGTCCTCCGGGACAGGTCTACAATGAGCAGTTCTTC
>TRBV7-3|TRBD1|many|TRBJ2-5
CASSLNRGPGTQYF
TGTGCCAGCAGCCTTAACAGGGGGCCCGGGACCCAGTACTTC
>TRBV5-1|NA|NA|TRBJ1-1
CASSLVPADTEAFF
TGCGCCAGCAGCCTCGTCCCGGCGGACACTGAAGCTTTCTTT
>TRBV5-1|NA|many|TRBJ2-5
CASSLVGVNEETQYF
TGCGCCAGCAGCTTGGTCGGGGTTAACGAAGAGACCCAGTACTTC
>TRBV11-2|NA|few|TRBJ1-2
CASSLGRAYGYTF
TGTGCCAGCAGCTTAGGCAGGGCCTATGGCTACACCTTC
>TRBV7-2|NA|many|TRBJ1-5
CASSLAQLNQPQHF
TGTGCCAGCAGCTTAGCCCAGCTTAATCAGCCCCAGCATTTT
>TRBV11-2|NA|many|TRBJ2-1
CASSPIGGKNNEQFF
TGTGCCAGCAGCCCTATAGGGGGAAAGAACAATGAGCAGTTCTTC
>TRBV5-6|NA|few|TRBJ1-2
CASSLESGEAHTF
TGTGCCAGCAGCTTGGAATCAGGGGAAGCCCACACCTTC
>TRBV29-1|TRBD2|NA|TRBJ2-5
CSAQLAVGLRLETQYF
TGCAGCGCCCAGCTAGCGGTGGGGCTAAGGCTAGAGACCCAGTACTTC
>TRBV29-1|NA|NA|TRBJ1-1
CSVEQGYTEAFF
TGCAGCGTCGAACAGGGTTACACTGAAGCTTTCTTT
>TRBV18|NA|many|TRBJ2-5
CASFKGLSETQYF
TGTGCCAGCTTCAAGGGACTGTCGGAGACCCAGTACTTC
>TRBV12-3/TRBV12-4|TRBD1|NA|TRBJ2-1
CARSLTIRTGSLNNEQFF
TGTGCCCGCAGTCTCACTATTAGGACAGGGTCCCTTAACAATGAGCAGTTCTTC
>TRBV7-7|TRBD1|many|TRBJ2-3
CASSLGQAKDTQYF
TGTGCTAGCAGCCTAGGACAGGCGAAAGATACGCAGTATTTT
>TRBV12-3/TRBV12-4|TRBD1|NA|TRBJ1-4
CASSLALTGTGEKLFF
TGTGCCAGCAGTTTAGCGCTAACCGGGACAGGGGAAAAACTGTTTTTT
>TRBV5-5|NA|NA|TRBJ1-1
CASSQGVSNTEAFF
TGTGCCAGCAGCCAGGGAGTTTCGAACACTGAAGCTTTCTTT
>TRBV7-8|NA|few|TRBJ1-2
CASSLGSGYTF
TGTGCCAGCAGCCTAGGTAGTGGCTACACCTTC
>TRBV11-2|TRBD1|NA|TRBJ1-5
CASSLVTDREEDQPQHF
TGTGCCAGCAGCTTAGTAACGGACAGGGAAGAGGATCAGCCCCAGCATTTT
>TRBV7-3|NA|few|TRBJ2-5
CASSKQGKGETQYF
TGTGCCAGCAGCAAACAGGGAAAAGGGGAGACCCAGTACTTC
>TRBV6-1|NA|many|TRBJ1-6
CASSPRVVGENSPLHF
TGTGCCAGCAGCCCGAGGGTAGTCGGCGAAAATTCACCCCTCCACTTT
>TRBV7-2|NA|few|TRBJ2-1
CASSWGPGSPPYNEQFF
TGTGCCAGCAGCTGGGGCCCGGGGTCCCCGCCCTACAATGAGCAGTTCTTC
>TRBV11-2|NA|many|TRBJ2-7
CASSTGHGRLYEQYF
TGTGCCAGCAGCACAGGACATGGCCGCCTTTACGAGCAGTACTTC
>TRBV28|TRBD1|few|TRBJ1-4
CASSSQGDGEKLFF
TGTGCCAGCAGTTCACAGGGGGACGGGGAAAAACTGTTTTTT
>TRBV7-2|NA|many|TRBJ1-5
CASSLAGGYSNQPQHF
TGTGCCAGCAGCTTAGCGGGGGGGTATAGCAATCAGCCCCAGCATTTT
>TRBV7-9|NA|many|TRBJ2-2
CASSTKGGNTGELFF
TGTGCCAGCAGCACAAAGGGCGGAAATACCGGGGAGCTGTTTTTT
>TRBV5-1|NA|many|TRBJ2-3
CASSLGLTGHRVGDTQYF
TGCGCCAGCAGCTTGGGGCTCACGGGACATCGGGTGGGAGATACGCAGTATTTT
>TRBV12-3/TRBV12-4|NA|many|TRBJ1-1
CASSFGMNTEAFF
TGTGCCAGCAGTTTTGGCATGAACACTGAAGCTTTCTTT
>TRBV5-1|TRBD1|many|TRBJ2-7
CASSGGQGPYEQYF
TGCGCCAGCAGCGGAGGACAGGGCCCCTACGAGCAGTACTTC
>TRBV3-1|NA|many|TRBJ1-3
CASSQVFGTSGNTIYF
TGTGCCAGCAGCCAAGTTTTCGGAACCTCTGGAAACACCATATATTTT
>TRBV19|TRBD2|NA|TRBJ2-7
CASSMALAGAYEQYF
TGTGCCAGTAGTATGGCCCTAGCGGGGGCCTACGAGCAGTACTTC
>TRBV25-1|TRBD2|many|TRBJ2-3
CASSEFGGGREDTQYF
TGTGCCAGCAGTGAATTTGGCGGGGGGCGGGAAGATACGCAGTATTTT
>TRBV5-6|NA|many|TRBJ1-1
CASSFARTLAGTEAFF
TGTGCCAGCAGCTTCGCACGGACCTTAGCAGGGACTGAAGCTTTCTTT
>TRBV29-1|NA|NA|TRBJ2-3
CSEGDIADTQYF
TGCAGCGAGGGGGATATCGCAGATACGCAGTATTTT
>TRBV20-1|TRBD2|many|TRBJ2-2
CSARSSGGSVGELFF
TGCAGTGCTAGATCGAGCGGGGGGTCGGTCGGGGAGCTGTTTTTT
>TRBV5-1|NA|many|TRBJ1-1
CASSPNRRDSKNTEAFF
TGCGCCAGCAGCCCCAACCGGAGGGATAGCAAGAACACTGAAGCTTTCTTT
>TRBV18|NA|NA|TRBJ1-2
CASSPPSRGGYTF
TGTGCCAGCTCACCACCTTCGAGGGGCGGCTACACCTTC
>TRBV20-1|TRBD1|many|TRBJ2-2
CSARDNRGNTGELFF
TGCAGTGCTAGAGACAACAGGGGGAACACCGGGGAGCTGTTTTTT
>TRBV20-1|NA|NA|TRBJ2-5
CSARVAGNQETQYF
TGCAGTGCTAGAGTGGCGGGAAATCAAGAGACCCAGTACTTC
>TRBV12-3/TRBV12-4|NA|few|TRBJ1-1
CASSFDGDTDAEAFF
TGTGCCAGCAGTTTTGATGGAGACACAGACGCTGAAGCTTTCTTT
>TRBV15|TRBD1|many|TRBJ2-4
CASTTGGAPVAKNIQYF
TGTGCCAGCACGACAGGGGGCGCCCCGGTGGCCAAAAACATTCAGTACTTC
>TRBV20-1|NA|few|TRBJ2-5
CSARRTGIQETQYF
TGCAGTGCTAGGCGTACAGGGATACAAGAGACCCAGTACTTC
>TRBV5-6|TRBD2|few|TRBJ2-5
CASSLLPQTSGVETQYF
TGTGCCAGCAGCTTGCTACCCCAGACTAGCGGGGTGGAGACCCAGTACTTC
>TRBV5-1|NA|many|TRBJ1-1
CASSFGGDTEAFF
TGCGCCAGCAGCTTTGGGGGGGACACTGAAGCTTTCTTT
>TRBV19|NA|many|TRBJ2-3
CATMVTDTQYF
TGCGCTACTATGGTCACAGATACGCAGTATTTT
>TRBV20-1|TRBD2|many|TRBJ2-2
CSARGGTRLTGELFF
TGCAGTGCTAGGGGGGGGACTAGGCTCACCGGGGAGCTGTTTTTT
>TRBV7-3|NA|many|TRBJ1-1
CASSLRGTEAFF
TGTGCCAGCAGCTTACGGGGAACTGAAGCTTTCTTT
>TRBV3-1|NA|many|TRBJ2-5
CASSQLLFGETQYF
TGTGCCAGCAGCCAACTCCTCTTTGGAGAGACCCAGTACTTC